This T cell receptor (beta chain) was identified during a study of CD8+CD57+ T cells in acquired aplastic anemia. Overall study: CD4+ and CD8+ cells, once sorted, gave DNA averaging around 3.2 ug. The study, taken as a whole, reports: Nearly 30 CD8+ CDR3 sequences were shared between patients and controls. Statistical testing detected no significant gap in CD8+ Simpson's diversity between patients and controls.

About this clonotype itself: Its antigen is not identified.

Sequenced patients had shown CD8+CD57+ cell expansion by flow cytometry. The enrolled patients all had severe acquired aplastic anemia. CDR3 size: 14 residues. With 3 bases removed from V and 4 bases from J, the gap between germline ends came to 13 bases. Germline V CDR1 and CDR2: DFQATT, SNEGSKA (reference sequence). The template used for profiling TCR beta VDJ and CDR3 was genomic DNA. TCRdb ran MiXCR on the reads and lists one entry per CDR3 protein. The profile shows over 150,000 distinct CDR3 sequences, around 50% of them singletons. The clonotype originates from a human donor with aplastic anemia. J is TRBJ1-5 and V is TRBV20-1; D is possibly TRBD1 (5 bases). The source material was sorted CD4+, CD8+, or CD8+CD57+ T cells (not recorded which) from PBMCs. In DNA form, the CDR3 reads TGCAGTGCTAGTCAAGGGACGGGTAATCAGCCCCAGCATTTT. Translated, it gives CSASQGTGNQPQHF.